This TCR beta chain is drawn from a study of blood T cell repertoires in COVID-19 (dated by TCRdb to 2019 to 2021). For the wider study: The collaborator samples originated in the United States, Italy and Spain and spanned the acute and convalescent phases of COVID-19. The material from the prospective study consisted of cDNA or gDNA derived from T cells, B-cell-depleted T cells, or PBMCs. Subjects who had been exposed to COVID-19, were actively infected with it, or had recovered from it provided the deeply sampled blood TCRbeta repertoires that made up the dataset. The repertoires were made available in a free public database intended to serve as a resource for research on the immune response to SARS-CoV-2. The samples were drawn from two sources: the first 160 participants of the ongoing ImmuneRACE study, and 1,254 subjects contributed by 6 global collaborators. Nearly every sample came with metadata listing a de-identified subject ID, COVID-19 status, age in years and sex. Where HLA class I and class II types were available, the types were taken from metadata supplied by the sample provider, not from assay-based typing. Results the study describes overall, beyond this receptor: The quantity of clinical and demographic metadata differed by source and by participant and was supplied without curation.

CDR1 and CDR2 (SGHRS, YFSETQ) derive from the germline V gene. The CDR3, cysteine through phenylalanine, is 12 amino acids long. The only DNA kept is the CDR3, 36 bases in frame from the first base. Trimming costs V 4 bases and J 12 bases, and their ends lie 16 bases apart. Enrolling through a virtual design, the prospective study's participants ranged in age from roughly 18 to 89 years and lived across 24 United States geographic areas. In the prospective study, cohorts were assigned on the basis of participant-reported clinical history obtained from a screening survey and a study questionnaire. Recovered participants in ImmuneRACE Cohort 3 were defined as having two consecutive negative NP/OP PCR tests, clearance from a healthcare professional, or resolution of symptoms. Mobile phlebotomists in the prospective study collected whole blood, serum and a nasopharyngeal or oropharyngeal swab from every participant. Prospective study participants could optionally give additional blood draws and questionnaires over an approximately two-month period. Blood samples from the prospective study were shipped frozen or at room temperature prior to DNA extraction.

As for this clone: There is no known antigen for this receptor. There are no base qualities to consult, and no much larger clone falls within one base.

TCRbeta CDR3 regions were amplified from genomic DNA using the immunoSEQ Assay, a bias-controlled multiplex PCR. In the original analysis: The number of nucleated cells in each sample was estimated from the amplification of reference gene primers within the assay. To quantify the absolute abundance of each unique TCRbeta CDR3 rearrangement, sequence reads were collapsed and filtered. For each sample, productive Simpson clonality was calculated as the square root of Simpson's diversity index over productive rearrangements. The table comes from immuneACCESS by way of TCRdb, which keeps in-frame sequences with V and J called. Part of the clones is missing from these tables; in studies checked, under half for an unresolved V gene and the rest for unknown reasons. V and J calls and clone size follow that table, whereas D and trimming were derived from the DNA. For this sample there are 180,000 or so clones; 70% to 85% appear just once. Roughly 15% of the sample is taken by the ten largest.

Recombination connected TRBV5-1 to TRBJ1-1, with no D gene named confidently. The TCR was taken from a man over 45 who had recovered from COVID-19. Sequenced material: PBMCs or T cells enriched from blood (not recorded which). The nucleotides read TGCGCCAGCAGCGCGGAGGGTGTTCTAACTTTCTTT. This is translated as CASSAEGVLTFF.